The rows below give T cell receptor beta chains drawn from one sample of a study of blood T cell repertoires in COVID-19. Using immunoSEQ multiplex PCR, the repertoire was profiled, and TCRdb retains in-frame clones only, with some absent. The repertoire holds roughly 400,000 clones, roughly 87% seen once, with more than 2% in the top ten. The sample was PBMCs or T cells enriched from blood (not recorded which). The source is a woman between 35 and 50 years old with acute COVID-19. The CDR3 runs from the conserved cysteine through the conserved F or W. D genes are given only for firm matches. Size is stated for part of the rows, as once, few or many counts, or as a class when the clone is expanded.

d_gene,abundance,v_gene,j_gene,CDR3nt,CDR3aa
.,.,TRBV30,TRBJ1-4,TGTGCCTGGAGTGCCTCGGGACTGACCGCTCATTCAACTAATGAAAAACTGTTTTTT,CAWSASGLTAHSTNEKLFF
TRBD1,once,TRBV10-3,TRBJ1-1,TGTGCCATCAGTGAACCTGATATAGACAGGGGAATCACTGAAGCTTTCTTT,CAISEPDIDRGITEAFF
TRBD2,.,TRBV7-2,TRBJ2-7,TGTGCCAGCAGCTTATACGGGGGGGGAAGCTCCTACGAGCAGTACTTC,CASSLYGGGSSYEQYF
TRBD2,.,TRBV7-9,TRBJ2-1,TGTGCCAGCAGCTCTCTCCGGGGACTAGCGGGGAATCGGGACAATGAGCAGTTCTTC,CASSSLRGLAGNRDNEQFF
.,.,TRBV6-5,TRBJ1-1,TGTGCCAGCAGTTACTCGACGGGGTTTACTGAAGCTTTCTTT,CASSYSTGFTEAFF
.,.,TRBV6-1,TRBJ2-3,TGTGCCAGCAGTGAAGTCAGGGCAGTCACGCAGTATTTT,CASSEVRAVTQYF
TRBD2,once,TRBV6-6,TRBJ2-7,TGTGCCAGCAGGCGACTAGCGGGGGGCCGTTACTCCTACGAGCAGTACTTC,CASRRLAGGRYSYEQYF
TRBD1,.,TRBV5-1,TRBJ2-1,TGCGCCAGCAGCTTGGGACAGGGGCCTCCCTACAATGAGCAGTTCTTC,CASSLGQGPPYNEQFF
.,.,TRBV30,TRBJ1-1,TGTGCCTGCCGGCGTGGGAGGATGAACACTGAAGCTTTCTTT,CACRRGRMNTEAFF
.,.,TRBV19,TRBJ1-2,TGTGCCAGTGACAAGACAGCGTCTAACTATGGCTACACCTTC,CASDKTASNYGYTF